This TCR beta chain emerged from a study of blood T cell repertoires in COVID-19. Study-level background: The United States, Italy and Spain were the sources of the acute and convalescent COVID-19 samples.

Repertoires were generated with immunoSEQ multiplex PCR, while TCRdb's copy carries only in-frame clones and drops some. This repertoire shows approximately 150,000 clones, about 74% found once; its top ten account for about 15%. Germline V gene lookup returns CDR1 SGHRS and CDR2 YFSETQ. Trimming removed 4 bases from V and 2 bases from J; junction bases left unmatched: 17. CDR3 size: 20 residues. The sample comprised peripheral blood. The receptor was derived from a man aged 45 to 65 with acute or convalescent COVID-19. V is TRBV5-1 and J is TRBJ2-5; 13 positions match TRBD2. CDR3 residues: CASSPQPTSGGANTQETQYF. The CDR3 bases are TGCGCCAGCAGCCCACAGCCCACTAGCGGGGGGGCGAACACACAAGAGACCCAGTACTTC.